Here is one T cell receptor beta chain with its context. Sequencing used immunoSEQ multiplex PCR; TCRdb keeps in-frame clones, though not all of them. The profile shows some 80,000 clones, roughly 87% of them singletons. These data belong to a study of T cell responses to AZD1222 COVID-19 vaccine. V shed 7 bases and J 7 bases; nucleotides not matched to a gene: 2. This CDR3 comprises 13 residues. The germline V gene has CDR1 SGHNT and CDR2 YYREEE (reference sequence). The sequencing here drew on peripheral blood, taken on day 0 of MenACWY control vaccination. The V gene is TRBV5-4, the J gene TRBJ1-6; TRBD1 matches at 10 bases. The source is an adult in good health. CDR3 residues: CASQTGGNSPLHF. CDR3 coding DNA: TGTGCCAGCCAGACAGGGGGCAATTCACCCCTCCACTTT.